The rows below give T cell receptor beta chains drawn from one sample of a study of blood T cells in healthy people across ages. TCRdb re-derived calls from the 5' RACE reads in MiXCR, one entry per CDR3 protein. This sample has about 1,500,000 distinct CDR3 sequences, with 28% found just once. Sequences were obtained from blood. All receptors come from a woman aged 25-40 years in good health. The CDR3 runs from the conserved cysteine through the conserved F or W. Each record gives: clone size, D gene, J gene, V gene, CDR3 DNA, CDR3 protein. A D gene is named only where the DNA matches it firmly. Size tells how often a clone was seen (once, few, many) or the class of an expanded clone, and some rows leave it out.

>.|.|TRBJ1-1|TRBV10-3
TGTGCCATCAGTGAGTCGCGGGCAGCTGTCAACACTGAAGCTTTCTTT
CAISESRAAVNTEAFF
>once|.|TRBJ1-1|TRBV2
TGTGCCAGCACAAAGGACAGGAACACTGAAGCTTTCTTT
CASTKDRNTEAFF
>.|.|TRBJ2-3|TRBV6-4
TGTGCCAGCAGTGACGGGACGGGAAGCGCAGATACGCAGTATTTT
CASSDGTGSADTQYF
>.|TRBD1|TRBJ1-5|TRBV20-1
TGCAGTGCTAGAGTGGCAGGGGGCAGGGGTCAGCCCCAGCATTTT
CSARVAGGRGQPQHF
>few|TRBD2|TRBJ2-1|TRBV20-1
TGCAGTGCTAGGACTAGCGGCCTACTCTACAATGAGCAGTTCTTC
CSARTSGLLYNEQFF
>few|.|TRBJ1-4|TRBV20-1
TGCAGTGCTAGAGATGGGGAAATGGCTGAAAAACTGTTTTTT
CSARDGEMAEKLFF
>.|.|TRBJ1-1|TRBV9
TGTGCCAGCAGCGTAGAAACAGGGTGGAACACTGAAGCTTTCTTT
CASSVETGWNTEAFF
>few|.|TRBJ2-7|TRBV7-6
TGTGCCAGCAGCTTTCTTCCGGACAGCTCCTACGAGCAGTACTTC
CASSFLPDSSYEQYF
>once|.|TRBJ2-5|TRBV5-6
TGTGCCAGCGGCTGGTTATCACAAATCGGGGAGACCCAGTACTTC
CASGWLSQIGETQYF
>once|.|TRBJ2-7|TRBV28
TGTGCCAGCAGTTTATTGGGCAAGTCCTACGAGCAGTACTTC
CASSLLGKSYEQYF
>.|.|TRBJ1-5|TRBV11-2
TGTGCCAGCAGCTTAGTGGACAGCCCCCTTCAGCCCCAGCATTTT
CASSLVDSPLQPQHF
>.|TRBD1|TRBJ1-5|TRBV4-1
TGCGCCAGCAGCCAGACACAGGGGACCACTCAGCCCCAGCATTTT
CASSQTQGTTQPQHF
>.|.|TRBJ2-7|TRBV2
TGTACCAGCAGTGTGCTTCAGGGGACGAGGGGCGAGCAGTACTTC
CTSSVLQGTRGEQYF
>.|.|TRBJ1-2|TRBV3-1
TGTGCCAGCAGCCAAGATTGGGCAGGGAACTATGGCTACACCTTC
CASSQDWAGNYGYTF
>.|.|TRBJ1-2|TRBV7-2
TGTGCCAGCAGCTTAGACCGGATCGTCGGCGTCGGCTACACCTTC
CASSLDRIVGVGYTF
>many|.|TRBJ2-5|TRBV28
TGTGCCAGCAGTTCCTTGAGGGGCCGGATCGAGACCCAGTACTTC
CASSSLRGRIETQYF
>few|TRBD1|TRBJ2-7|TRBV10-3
TGTGCCATCAAGACAGGGACCTACGAGCAGTACTTC
CAIKTGTYEQYF
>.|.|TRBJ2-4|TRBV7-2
TGTGCCGGCAGCTTAGGCGGCGGGGACATTCAGTACTTC
CAGSLGGGDIQYF
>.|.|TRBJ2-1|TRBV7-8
TGTGCCAGCAGCTTATTTCCAGGGGCTAGCGGCTACTCCTACAATGAGCAGTTCTTC
CASSLFPGASGYSYNEQFF